This TCR beta chain was recorded in a study of brain metastases from non-small cell lung cancer (dated by TCRdb to the late 2010s). Study-level background: In non-small-cell lung cancer patients, the researchers characterized the immune microenvironment of brain metastases and primary tumors that had been resected as matched pairs. Paper-wide results and their limitations: Paired brain metastases and primary tumors largely shared TCR repertoires, although T-cell densities in the metastases were sparse. T-cell infiltration was lower in brain metastases than in primary tumors (P < 0.001). T-cell clones appeared expanded in around two thirds of brain metastases relative to the matched primary tumors.

The CDR3 runs 12 residues from the cysteine to the phenylalanine. The only DNA kept is the CDR3, 36 bases in frame from the first base. For this chain, trimming is 9 bases at the V end and 5 bases at the J end, and the number of junction bases without a gene match is 6. CDR1 and CDR2, looked up from the germline V gene, are ENHRY and SYGVKD. To note about this clone: What antigen it recognizes has not been identified. Base qualities are not provided; no much larger clone lies one nucleotide away.

A cohort of more than 30 patients with surgically resected non-small-cell lung cancer, for whom both primary tumor and brain metastasis specimens were available, was included. Tumor specimens were archival formalin-fixed, paraffin-embedded tissues. Library method: the immunoSEQ multiplex PCR assay. T-cell receptor beta chain repertoire sequencing was performed alongside a 770-gene immune expression panel. The table was pulled from immuneACCESS by TCRdb, which kept in-frame rearrangements only. Such tables lose some clones; where checked, under half of the loss comes from unresolved V genes, and the rest has no known cause. The sample profile shows roughly 2,100 clones; 84% of them were found once. Of the sample, about 15% falls within the top ten clones.

The sequencing sample was made of primary lung tumor tissue. The cell subset or site label corresponds to: primary lung tumor paired with brain metastasis. The clonotype originates from a donor at least 40 years old with non-small cell lung cancer. The chain uses TRBV10-3 and TRBJ2-5, with TRBD1 identical over 7 junction bases. The bases read TGTGCCATTAAAGGGGGCACGGAGACCCAGTACTTC. It codes for CAIKGGTETQYF.